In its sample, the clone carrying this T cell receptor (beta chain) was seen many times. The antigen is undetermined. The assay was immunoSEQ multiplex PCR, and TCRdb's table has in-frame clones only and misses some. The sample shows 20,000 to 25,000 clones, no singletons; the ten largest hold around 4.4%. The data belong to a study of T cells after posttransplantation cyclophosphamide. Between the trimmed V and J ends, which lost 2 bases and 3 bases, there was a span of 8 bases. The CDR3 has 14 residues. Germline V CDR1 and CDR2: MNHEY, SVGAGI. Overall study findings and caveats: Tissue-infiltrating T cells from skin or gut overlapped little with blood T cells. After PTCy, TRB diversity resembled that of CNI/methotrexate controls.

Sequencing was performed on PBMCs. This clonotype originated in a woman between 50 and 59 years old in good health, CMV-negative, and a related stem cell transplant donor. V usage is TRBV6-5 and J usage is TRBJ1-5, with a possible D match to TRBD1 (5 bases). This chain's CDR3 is CASSYRQHNQPQHF. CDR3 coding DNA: TGTGCCAGCAGTTACAGACAGCACAATCAGCCCCAGCATTTT.